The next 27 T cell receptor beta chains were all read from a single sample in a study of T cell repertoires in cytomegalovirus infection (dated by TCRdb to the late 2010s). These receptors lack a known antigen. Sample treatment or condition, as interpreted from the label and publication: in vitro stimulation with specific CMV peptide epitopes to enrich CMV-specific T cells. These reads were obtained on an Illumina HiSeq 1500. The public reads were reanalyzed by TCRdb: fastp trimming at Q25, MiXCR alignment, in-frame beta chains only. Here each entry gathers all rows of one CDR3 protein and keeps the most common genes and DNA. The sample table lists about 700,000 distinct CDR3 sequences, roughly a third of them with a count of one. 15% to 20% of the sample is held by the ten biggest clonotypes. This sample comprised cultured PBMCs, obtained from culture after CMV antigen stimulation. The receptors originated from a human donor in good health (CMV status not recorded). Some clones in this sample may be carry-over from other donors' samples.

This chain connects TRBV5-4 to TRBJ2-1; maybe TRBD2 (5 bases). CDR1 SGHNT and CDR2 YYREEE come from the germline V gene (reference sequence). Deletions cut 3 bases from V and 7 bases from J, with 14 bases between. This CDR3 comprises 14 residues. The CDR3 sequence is CASSSHSDGNEQFF. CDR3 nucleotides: TGTGCCAGCAGCTCTCATAGCGATGGTAATGAGCAGTTCTTC.

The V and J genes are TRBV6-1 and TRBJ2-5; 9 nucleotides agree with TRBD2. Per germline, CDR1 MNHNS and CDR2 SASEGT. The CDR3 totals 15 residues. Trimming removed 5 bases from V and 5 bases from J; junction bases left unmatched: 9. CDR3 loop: CASSYGGRAGETQYF. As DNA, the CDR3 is TGTGCCAGCAGTTACGGCGGGAGGGCCGGGGAGACCCAGTACTTC.

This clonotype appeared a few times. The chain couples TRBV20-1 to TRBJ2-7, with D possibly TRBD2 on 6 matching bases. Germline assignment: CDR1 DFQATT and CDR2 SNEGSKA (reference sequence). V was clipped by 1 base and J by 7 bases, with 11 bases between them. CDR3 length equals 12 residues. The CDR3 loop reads CSARAGDGEQYF. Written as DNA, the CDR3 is TGCAGTGCTAGAGCGGGAGATGGTGAGCAGTACTTC.

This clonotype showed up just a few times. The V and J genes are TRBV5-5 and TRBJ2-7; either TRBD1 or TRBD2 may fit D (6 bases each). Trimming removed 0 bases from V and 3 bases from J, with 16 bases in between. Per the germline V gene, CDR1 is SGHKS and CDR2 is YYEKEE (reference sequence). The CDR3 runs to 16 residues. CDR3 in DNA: TGTGCCAGCAGCTTGGGGGGGGCGAACTCAGGCTACGAGCAGTACTTC. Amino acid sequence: CASSLGGANSGYEQYF.

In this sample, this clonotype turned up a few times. Here the CDR3 reads CATGGWDQETQYF. In DNA, the CDR3 is TGTGCCACCGGCGGTTGGGACCAAGAGACCCAGTACTTC. The chain joins TRBV15 to TRBJ2-5; D call uncertain. Trimming took 8 bases from V and 0 from J, leaving 10 bases between them. There are 13 residues in the CDR3. Per germline, CDR1 LNHNV and CDR2 YYDKDF (reference sequence).

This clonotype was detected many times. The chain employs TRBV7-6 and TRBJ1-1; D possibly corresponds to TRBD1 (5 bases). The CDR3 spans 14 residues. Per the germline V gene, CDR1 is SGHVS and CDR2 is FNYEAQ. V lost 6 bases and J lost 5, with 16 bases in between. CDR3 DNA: TGTGCCAGCAGTTTCCGGGTGGGGGGGACTGAAGCTTTCTTT. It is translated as CASSFRVGGTEAFF.

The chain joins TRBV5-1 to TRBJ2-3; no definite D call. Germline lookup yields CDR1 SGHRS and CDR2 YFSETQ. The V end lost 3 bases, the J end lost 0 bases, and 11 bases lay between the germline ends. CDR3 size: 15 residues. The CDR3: CASSSTSSSTDTQYF. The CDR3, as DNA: TGCGCCAGCAGCTCAACCTCTTCTAGCACAGATACGCAGTATTTT.

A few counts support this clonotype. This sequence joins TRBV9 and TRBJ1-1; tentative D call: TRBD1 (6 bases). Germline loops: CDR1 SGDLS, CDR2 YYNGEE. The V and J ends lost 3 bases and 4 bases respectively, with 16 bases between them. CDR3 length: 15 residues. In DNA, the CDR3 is TGTGCCAGCAGCGCCTTAACAGGGAGGGCCACTGAAGCTTTCTTT. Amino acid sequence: CASSALTGRATEAFF. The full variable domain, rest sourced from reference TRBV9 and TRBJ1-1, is DSGVTQTPKHLITATGQRVTLRCSPRSGDLSVYWYQQSLDQGLQFLIQYYNGEERAKGNILERFSAQQFPDLHSELNLSSLELGDSALYFCASSALTGRATEAFFGQGTRLTVV.

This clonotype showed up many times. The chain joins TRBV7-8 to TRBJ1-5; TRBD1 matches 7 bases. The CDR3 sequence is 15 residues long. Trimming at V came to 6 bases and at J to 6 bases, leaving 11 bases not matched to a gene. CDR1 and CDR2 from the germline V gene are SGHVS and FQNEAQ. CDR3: CASSFRDSLSQPQHF. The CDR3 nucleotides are TGTGCCAGCAGTTTCCGGGACAGCCTTTCTCAGCCCCAGCATTTT.

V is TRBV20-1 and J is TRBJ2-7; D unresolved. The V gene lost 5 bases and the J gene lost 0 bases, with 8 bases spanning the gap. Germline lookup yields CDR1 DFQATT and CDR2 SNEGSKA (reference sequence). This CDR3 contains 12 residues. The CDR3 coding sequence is TGCAGTGCTCTAAGGTCCTCCTACGAGCAGTACTTC. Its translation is CSALRSSYEQYF.

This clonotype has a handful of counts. The CDR3 DNA follows: TGTGCCAGCAGCTTATCGGGTGGGGTCGGTGGCTACACCTTC. This encodes CASSLSGGVGGYTF. The chain carries TRBV7-8 and TRBJ1-2; D is unresolved. CDR3 length: 14 amino acids. Trimming took off 2 bases at V and 7 bases at J, with 14 bases between the two ends. Germline V CDR1 and CDR2: SGHVS, FQNEAQ. Together with reference TRBV7-8 and TRBJ1-2, the CDR3 gives the full variable domain: GAGVSQSPRYKVAKRGQDVALRCDPISGHVSLFWYQQALGQGPEFLTYFQNEAQLDKSGLPSDRFFAERPEGSVSTLKIQRTQQEDSAVYLCASSLSGGVGGYTFGSGTRLTVV.

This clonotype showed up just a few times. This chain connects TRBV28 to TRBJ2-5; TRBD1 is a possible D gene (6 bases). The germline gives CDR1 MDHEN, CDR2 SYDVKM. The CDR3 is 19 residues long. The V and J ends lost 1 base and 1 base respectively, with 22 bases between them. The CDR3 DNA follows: TGTGCCAGCAGTTTATACAGGCCACGAAGGACAGTGATCCAAGAGACCCAGTACTTC. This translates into CASSLYRPRRTVIQETQYF.

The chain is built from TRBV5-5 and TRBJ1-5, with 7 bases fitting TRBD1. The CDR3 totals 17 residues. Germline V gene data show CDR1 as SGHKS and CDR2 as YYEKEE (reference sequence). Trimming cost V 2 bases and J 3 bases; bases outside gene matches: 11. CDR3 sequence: CASSFDTGALSNQPQHF. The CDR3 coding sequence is TGTGCCAGCAGCTTCGATACAGGGGCGCTCTCCAATCAGCCCCAGCATTTT. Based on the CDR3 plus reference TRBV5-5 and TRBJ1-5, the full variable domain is DAGVTQSPTHLIKTRGQQVTLRCSPISGHKSVSWYQQVLGQGPQFIFQYYEKEERGRGNFPDRFSARQFPNYSSELNVNALLLGDSALYLCASSFDTGALSNQPQHFGDGTRLSIL.

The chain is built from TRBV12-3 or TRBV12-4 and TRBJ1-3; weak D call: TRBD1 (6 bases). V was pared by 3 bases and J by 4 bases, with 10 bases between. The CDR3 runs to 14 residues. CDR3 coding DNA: TGTGCCAGCAGTTTCGGGGGGCTCGGAAACACCATATATTTT. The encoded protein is CASSFGGLGNTIYF.

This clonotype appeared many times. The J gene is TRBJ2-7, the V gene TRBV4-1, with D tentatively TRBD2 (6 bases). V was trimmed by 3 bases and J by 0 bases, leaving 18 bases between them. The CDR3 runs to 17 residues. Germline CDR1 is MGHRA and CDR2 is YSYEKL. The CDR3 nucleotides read TGCGCCAGCAGCCATAGCGCTTTGGGGGGAGCCTCCTACGAGCAGTACTTC. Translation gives CASSHSALGGASYEQYF.

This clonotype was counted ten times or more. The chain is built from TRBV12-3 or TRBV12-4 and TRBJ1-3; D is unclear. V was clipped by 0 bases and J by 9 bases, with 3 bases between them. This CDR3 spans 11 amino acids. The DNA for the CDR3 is TGTGCCAGCAGTTTAGCGGGCACCATATATTTT. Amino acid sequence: CASSLAGTIYF.

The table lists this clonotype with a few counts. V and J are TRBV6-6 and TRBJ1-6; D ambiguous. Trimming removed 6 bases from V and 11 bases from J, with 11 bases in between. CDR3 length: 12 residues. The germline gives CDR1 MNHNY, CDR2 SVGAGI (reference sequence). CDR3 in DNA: TGTGCCAGCAGCCGCTGGGGAGCACCCCTCCACTTT. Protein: CASSRWGAPLHF.

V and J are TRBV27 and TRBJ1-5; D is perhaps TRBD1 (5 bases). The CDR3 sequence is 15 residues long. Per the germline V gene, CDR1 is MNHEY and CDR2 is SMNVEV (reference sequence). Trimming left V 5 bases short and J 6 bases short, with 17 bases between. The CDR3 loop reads CASSKIQGLSQPQHF. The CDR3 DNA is TGTGCCAGCAGTAAAATCCAGGGTTTGAGTCAGCCCCAGCATTTT.

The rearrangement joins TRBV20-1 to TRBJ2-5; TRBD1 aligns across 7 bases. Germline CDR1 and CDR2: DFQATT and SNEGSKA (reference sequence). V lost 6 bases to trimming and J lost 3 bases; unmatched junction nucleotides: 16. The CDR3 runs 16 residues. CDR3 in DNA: TGCAGTGCCGAGCCCTCCAACAGGGGTGGCGAAGAGACCCAGTACTTC. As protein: CSAEPSNRGGEETQYF.

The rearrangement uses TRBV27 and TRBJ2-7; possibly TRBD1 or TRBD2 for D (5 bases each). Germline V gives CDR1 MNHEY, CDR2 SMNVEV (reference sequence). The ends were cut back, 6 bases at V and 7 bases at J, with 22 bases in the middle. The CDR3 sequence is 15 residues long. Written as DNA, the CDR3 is TGTGCCAGCAGACGAGGGGTGTGGGGTTCTCGGGAGCAGTACTTC. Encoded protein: CASRRGVWGSREQYF.

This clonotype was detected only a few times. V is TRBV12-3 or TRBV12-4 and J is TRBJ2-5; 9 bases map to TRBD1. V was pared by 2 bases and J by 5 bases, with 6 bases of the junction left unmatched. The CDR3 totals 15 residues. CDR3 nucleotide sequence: TGTGCCAGCAGTTTAAACAGGGGGCATGTGGAGACCCAGTACTTC. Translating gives CASSLNRGHVETQYF.

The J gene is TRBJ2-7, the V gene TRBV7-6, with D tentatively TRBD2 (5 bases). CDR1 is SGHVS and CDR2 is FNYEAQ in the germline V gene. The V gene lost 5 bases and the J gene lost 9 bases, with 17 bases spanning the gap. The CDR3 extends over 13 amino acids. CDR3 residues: CASSPGPSGGQYF. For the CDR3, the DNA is TGTGCCAGCAGCCCAGGACCTAGTGGAGGGCAGTACTTC.

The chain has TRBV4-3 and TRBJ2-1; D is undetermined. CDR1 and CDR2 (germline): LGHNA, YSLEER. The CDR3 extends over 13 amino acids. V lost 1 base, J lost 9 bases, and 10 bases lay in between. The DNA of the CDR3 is TGCGCCAGCAGCCAAGGACTCCCGGGTGAGCAGTTCTTC. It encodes CASSQGLPGEQFF.

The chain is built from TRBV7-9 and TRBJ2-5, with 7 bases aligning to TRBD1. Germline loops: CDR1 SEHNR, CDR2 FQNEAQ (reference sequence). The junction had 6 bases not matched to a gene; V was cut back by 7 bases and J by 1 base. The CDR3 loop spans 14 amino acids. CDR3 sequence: CASINRTGQETQYF. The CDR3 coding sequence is TGTGCCAGCATCAACCGGACAGGCCAAGAGACCCAGTACTTC.

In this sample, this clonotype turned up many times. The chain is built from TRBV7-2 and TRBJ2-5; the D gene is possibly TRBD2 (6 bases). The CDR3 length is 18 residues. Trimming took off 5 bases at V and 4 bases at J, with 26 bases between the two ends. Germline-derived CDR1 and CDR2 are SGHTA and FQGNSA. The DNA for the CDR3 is TGTGCCAGCAGCCGTGACTCCGCGGGGAGATGGGGAGCAGAGACCCAGTACTTC. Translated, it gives CASSRDSAGRWGAETQYF.

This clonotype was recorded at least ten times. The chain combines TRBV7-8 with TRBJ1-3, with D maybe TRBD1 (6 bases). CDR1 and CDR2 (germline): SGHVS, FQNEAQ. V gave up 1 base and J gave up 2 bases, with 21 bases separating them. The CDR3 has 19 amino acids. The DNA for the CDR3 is TGTGCCAGCAGCTTAGAAGTTCGGTACAGGGTTAGTGCTGGAAACACCATATATTTT. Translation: CASSLEVRYRVSAGNTIYF.

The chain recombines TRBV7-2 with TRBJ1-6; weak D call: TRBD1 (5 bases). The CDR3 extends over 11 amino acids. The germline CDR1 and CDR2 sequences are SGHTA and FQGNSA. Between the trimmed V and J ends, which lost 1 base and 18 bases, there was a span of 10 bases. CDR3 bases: TGTGCCAGCAGCTTAGAGGGGACTACCCACTTT. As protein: CASSLEGTTHF.